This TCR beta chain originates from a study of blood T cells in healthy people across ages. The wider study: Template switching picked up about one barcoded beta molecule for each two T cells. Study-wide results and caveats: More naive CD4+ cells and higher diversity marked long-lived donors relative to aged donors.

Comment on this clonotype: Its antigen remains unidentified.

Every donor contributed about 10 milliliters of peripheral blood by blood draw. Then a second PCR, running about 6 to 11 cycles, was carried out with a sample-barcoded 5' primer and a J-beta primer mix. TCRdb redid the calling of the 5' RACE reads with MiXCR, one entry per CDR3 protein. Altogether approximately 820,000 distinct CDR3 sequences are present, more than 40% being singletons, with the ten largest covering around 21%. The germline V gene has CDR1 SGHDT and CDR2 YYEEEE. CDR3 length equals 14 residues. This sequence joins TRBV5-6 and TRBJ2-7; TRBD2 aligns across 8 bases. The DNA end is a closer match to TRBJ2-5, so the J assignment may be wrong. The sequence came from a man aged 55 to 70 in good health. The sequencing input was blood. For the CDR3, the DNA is TGTGCCAGCAGGCGCGGACTAGCTGAAGAGACCCAGTACTTC. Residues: CASRRGLAEETQYF.